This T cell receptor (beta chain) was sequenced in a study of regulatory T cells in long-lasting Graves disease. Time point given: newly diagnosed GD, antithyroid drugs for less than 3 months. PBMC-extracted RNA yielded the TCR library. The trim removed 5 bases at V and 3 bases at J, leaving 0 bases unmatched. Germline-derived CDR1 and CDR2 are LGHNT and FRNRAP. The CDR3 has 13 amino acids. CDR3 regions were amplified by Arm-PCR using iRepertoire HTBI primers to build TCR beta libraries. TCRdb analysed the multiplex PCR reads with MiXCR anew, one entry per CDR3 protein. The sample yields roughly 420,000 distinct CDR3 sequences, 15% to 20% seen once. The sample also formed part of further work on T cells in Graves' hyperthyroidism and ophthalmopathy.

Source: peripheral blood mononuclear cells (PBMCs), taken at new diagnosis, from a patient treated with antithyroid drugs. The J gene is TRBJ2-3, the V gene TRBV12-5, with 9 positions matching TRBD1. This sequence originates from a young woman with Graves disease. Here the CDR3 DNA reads TGTGCTAGTGGTGGGACAGGGACAGATACGCAGTATTTT. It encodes CASGGTGTDTQYF.